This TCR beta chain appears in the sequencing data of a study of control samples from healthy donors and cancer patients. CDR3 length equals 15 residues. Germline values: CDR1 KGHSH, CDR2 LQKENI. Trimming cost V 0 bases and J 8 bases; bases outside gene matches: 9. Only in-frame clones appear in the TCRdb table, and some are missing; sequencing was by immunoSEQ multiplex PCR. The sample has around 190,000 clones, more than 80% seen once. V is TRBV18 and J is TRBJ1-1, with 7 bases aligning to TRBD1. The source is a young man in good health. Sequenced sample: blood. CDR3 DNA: TGTGCCAGCTCACCACCCCCCTTGGGCAGGGGGGAAGCTTTCTTT. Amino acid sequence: CASSPPPLGRGEAFF.